This T cell receptor beta chain was observed in a study of blood T cells in healthy people across ages. Study-wide results and limits: Possibly, changes in expanded clonotypes were confounded because donor CMV status was unknown.

This clonotype was counted a single time. The antigen remains undetermined. Each sample gave at least 7 million isolated PBMCs. Germline CDR1 MNHEY, CDR2 SVGAGI. This CDR3 contains 14 residues. The V end was cut by 7 bases, the J end by 6 bases, with 19 bases between. A second PCR of 7 to 11 cycles used a sample-barcoded 5' primer and a J-beta primer mix. TCRdb ran MiXCR on the 5' RACE reads and lists one entry per CDR3 protein. Of approximately 490,000 distinct CDR3 sequences in the sample, 20% to 30% were seen once. The data were also submitted as part of a second study, on T cells of mothers and their children.

Specimen: blood. The clonotype was recovered from a boy aged 10-17 years in good health. J is TRBJ2-7 and V is TRBV6-5; TRBD1 is a possible D gene (7 bases). The chain's CDR3 is CASKFSRGDIEQYF. CDR3 nucleotide sequence: TGTGCCAGCAAGTTTAGCAGGGGGGATATCGAGCAGTACTTC.